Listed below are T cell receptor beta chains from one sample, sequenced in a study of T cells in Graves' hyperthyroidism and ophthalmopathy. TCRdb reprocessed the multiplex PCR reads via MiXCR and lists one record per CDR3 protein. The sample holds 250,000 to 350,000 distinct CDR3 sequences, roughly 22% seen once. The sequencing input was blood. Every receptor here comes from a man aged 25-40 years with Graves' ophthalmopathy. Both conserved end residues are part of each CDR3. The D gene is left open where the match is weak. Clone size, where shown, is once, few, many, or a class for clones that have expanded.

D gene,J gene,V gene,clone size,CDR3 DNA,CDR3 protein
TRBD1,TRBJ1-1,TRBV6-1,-,TGTGCCGGCCTTTCTACGGGACAGGTCTTTACTGAAGCTTTCTTT,CAGLSTGQVFTEAFF
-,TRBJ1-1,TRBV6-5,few,TGTGCCAGCAGTTACCAAGGACACCCGAACACTGAAGCTTTCTTT,CASSYQGHPNTEAFF
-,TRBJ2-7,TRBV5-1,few,TGCGCCAGCGGCTTGGCAACTCCTATCACCTACGAGCAGTACTTC,CASGLATPITYEQYF
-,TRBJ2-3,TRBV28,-,TGTGCCAGCAGTCGGGACGGCCTCCGCACAGATACGCAGTATTTT,CASSRDGLRTDTQYF
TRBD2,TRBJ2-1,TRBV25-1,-,TGTGCCAGCAGTGGACTAGCGGGAGCGGATGAGCAGTTCTTC,CASSGLAGADEQFF
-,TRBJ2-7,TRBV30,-,TGTGCCTGGAGTTCCCTCCGGGGGTCCTATTCCTACGAGCAGTACTTC,CAWSSLRGSYSYEQYF
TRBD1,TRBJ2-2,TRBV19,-,TGTGCCAGTAGTATTAGGACAGGGGCTATAGCCGGGGAGCTGTTTTTT,CASSIRTGAIAGELFF
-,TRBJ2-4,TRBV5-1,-,TGCGCCAGCAGCTTGAATACAGGAGGTAAAAACATTCAGTACTTC,CASSLNTGGKNIQYF
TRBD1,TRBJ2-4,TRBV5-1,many,TGCGCCAGCAGCTTGTACGGTGCAGGGGGAGACATTCAGTACTTC,CASSLYGAGGDIQYF
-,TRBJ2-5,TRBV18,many,TGTGCCAGCTCACAGACTCCCACGGAGACCCAGTACTTC,CASSQTPTETQYF
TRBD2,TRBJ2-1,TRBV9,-,TGTGCCAGCAGCCTGGGGAGGGAGTCGAGAAATGAGCAGTTCTTC,CASSLGRESRNEQFF
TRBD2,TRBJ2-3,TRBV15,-,TGTGCCACCAGCAGAAATTTCGCGGGAGGAGGGGATACGCAGTATTTT,CATSRNFAGGGDTQYF
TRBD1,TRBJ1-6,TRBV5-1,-,TGCGCCAGCAGGCCAGACAGGGACTCACCCCTCCACTTT,CASRPDRDSPLHF
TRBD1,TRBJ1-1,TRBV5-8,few,TGTGCCAGCAGCCTACGGGACAGGGCACGGAACACTGAAGCTTTCTTT,CASSLRDRARNTEAFF
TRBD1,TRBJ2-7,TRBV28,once,TGTGCCAGCAGTTTAGGGGCCGGGACAGGGCTATACGAGCAGTACTTC,CASSLGAGTGLYEQYF
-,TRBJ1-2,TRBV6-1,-,TGTGCCAGCAGTGATAAGTGGTCAGGGGCGGACTATGGCTACACCTTC,CASSDKWSGADYGYTF
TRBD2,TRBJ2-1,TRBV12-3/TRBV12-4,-,TGTGCCAGCAGCCCCTCAAGGACTAGCGGGGGAGAGGGGTCCTACAATGAGCAGTTCTTC,CASSPSRTSGGEGSYNEQFF
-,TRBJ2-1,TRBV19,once,TGTGCCAGTACCCCCTCTAGCGCAATAAACAATGAGCAGTTCTTC,CASTPSSAINNEQFF
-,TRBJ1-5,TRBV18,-,TGTGCCAGCTCACCAGGCCAGGCCGCCAGTAGCAATCAGCCCCAGCATTTT,CASSPGQAASSNQPQHF
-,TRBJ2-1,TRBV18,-,TGTGCCAGCTCATCTCGGGCGGGCTCCTACAATGAGCAGTTCTTC,CASSSRAGSYNEQFF
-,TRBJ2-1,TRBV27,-,TGTGCCAGCAGTTTCCGACTCCTTGGGGAGACCTACAATGAGCAGTTCTTC,CASSFRLLGETYNEQFF
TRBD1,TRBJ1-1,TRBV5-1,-,TGCGCCAGCAGGTCGGATCCGGGACAGGGGGCTACTGAAGCTTTCTTT,CASRSDPGQGATEAFF
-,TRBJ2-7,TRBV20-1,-,TGCAGTGCTCCGGTTCCTGTCCGGGATTCCTCCTACGAGCAGTACTTC,CSAPVPVRDSSYEQYF
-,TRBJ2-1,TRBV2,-,TGTGCCAGCAGTGAAGAGGGCAGCGTGGGAATTGAGCAGTTCTTC,CASSEEGSVGIEQFF
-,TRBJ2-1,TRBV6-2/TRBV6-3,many,TGTGCCAGCACGCCTCCCAGGGGTCTCTACAATGAGCAGTTCTTC,CASTPPRGLYNEQFF
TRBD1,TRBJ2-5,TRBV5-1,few,TGCGCCAGCAGCTTGGGGGACAGGCTTCACCAAGAGACCCAGTACTTC,CASSLGDRLHQETQYF
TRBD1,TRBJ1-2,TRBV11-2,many,TGTGCCAGCAGCCCCATAGGCACAGGGGGTCTCTATGGCTACACCTTC,CASSPIGTGGLYGYTF
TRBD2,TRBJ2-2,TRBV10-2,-,TGCGCCAGCACCACCGGACTAGCGGCCCGACCCGGGGAGCTGTTTTTT,CASTTGLAARPGELFF
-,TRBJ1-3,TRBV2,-,TGTGCCAGCAGAACGGCAGGGGAATGGAACACCATATATTTT,CASRTAGEWNTIYF
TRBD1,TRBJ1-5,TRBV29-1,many,TGCAGCGTTGAAGATAAAAACCGCCAGACAGGGGCCCTAGAGTATAGCAATCAGCCCCAGCATTTT,CSVEDKNRQTGALEYSNQPQHF
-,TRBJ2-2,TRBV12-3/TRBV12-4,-,TGTGCCAGCAGTTTTCAGGGGTACACCGGGGAGCTGTTTTTT,CASSFQGYTGELFF
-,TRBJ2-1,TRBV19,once,TGTGCCAGTAGTTGGTCGAGTTACAATGAGCAGTTCTTC,CASSWSSYNEQFF
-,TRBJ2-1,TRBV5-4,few,TGTGCCAGCAGCTTGGAGGTGGGACTGGTAACTGGTGAGCAGTTCTTC,CASSLEVGLVTGEQFF
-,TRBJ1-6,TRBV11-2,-,TGTGCCAGCAGCTTTGGGCCCAAGGGAGTTGTGCGTTCACCCCTCCACTTT,CASSFGPKGVVRSPLHF
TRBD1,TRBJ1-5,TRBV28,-,TGTGCCAGCAGTTTAACCGGACAGGGGGATCAGCCCCAGCATTTT,CASSLTGQGDQPQHF
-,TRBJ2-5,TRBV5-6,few,TGTGCCAGCAGTTTTCTGGGAGGACAGGACCAAGAGACCCAGTACTTC,CASSFLGGQDQETQYF
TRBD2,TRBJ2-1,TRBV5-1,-,TGCGCCAGCGCAACCGGGACTAGCGTTTCCTACAATGAGCAGTTCTTC,CASATGTSVSYNEQFF
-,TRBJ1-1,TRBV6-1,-,TGTGCCACCCGGCGGGAGGGGACTGAAGCTTTCTTT,CATRREGTEAFF
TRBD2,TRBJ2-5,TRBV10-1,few,TGCGCCAGCAGTGAGTCGGCTAGCGGGGGTCAAGAGACCCAGTACTTC,CASSESASGGQETQYF
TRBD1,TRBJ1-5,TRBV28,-,TGTGCCAGCGGATCCGGGACAGGCTATTACGGGCCCCAGCATTTT,CASGSGTGYYGPQHF
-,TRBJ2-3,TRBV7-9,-,TGTGCCAGCAGCCGATTAGCAAACACAGATACGCAGTATTTT,CASSRLANTDTQYF
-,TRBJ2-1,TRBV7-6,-,TGTGCCAGCAGCTTGGGCCTATACAATGTGCAGTTCTTC,CASSLGLYNVQFF
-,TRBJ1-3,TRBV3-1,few,TGTGCCAGCAGCCAAGGAGGGATCTCTGGAAACACCATATATTTT,CASSQGGISGNTIYF
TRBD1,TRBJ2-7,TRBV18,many,TGTGCCAGCTCACCGCCGGGACAGGGTTCCTACGAGCAGTACTTC,CASSPPGQGSYEQYF
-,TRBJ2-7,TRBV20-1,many,TGCAAACTGGGAGGACAGGCCAATACCTACGAGCAGTACTTC,CKLGGQANTYEQYF
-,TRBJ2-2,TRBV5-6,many,TGTGCCAGCAGCTCGGGTCCCGGAACGAACACCGGGGAGCTGTTTTTT,CASSSGPGTNTGELFF
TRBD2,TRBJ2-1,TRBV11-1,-,TGTGCCAGCAGCACTGGGACTAGCGGGAGGACCCACAATGAGCAGTTCTTC,CASSTGTSGRTHNEQFF
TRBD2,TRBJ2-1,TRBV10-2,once,TGCGCCAGCAGTCCCGGGAGGGACTACAATGAGCAGTTCTTC,CASSPGRDYNEQFF
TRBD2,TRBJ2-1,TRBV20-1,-,TGCAGTGCTAGAACTGGCGGGAGAGGCTATGAGCAGTTCTTC,CSARTGGRGYEQFF
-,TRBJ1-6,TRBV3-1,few,TGTGCCAGCAGCCAAGTCGGGGGTCTCTATAATTCACCCCTCCACTTT,CASSQVGGLYNSPLHF
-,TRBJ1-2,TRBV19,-,TGTGCCAGTAGTAAGGGTTGGAACTATGGCTACACCTTC,CASSKGWNYGYTF